This record looks at one T cell receptor (beta chain) sequence and its context. This same CDR3 is encoded by further DNA sequences in the sample. In the authors' workflow: Estimated nucleated cell counts came from reference gene primer amplification. Method: immunoSEQ multiplex PCR; TCRdb's copy keeps in-frame clones and lacks some. For V, J and clone size, that table is used; D and trimming come from the DNA. Of 200,000 to 250,000 clones listed, around 88% are singletons. The CDR3 contains 13 residues. Deletions cut 6 bases from V and 3 bases from J, with 9 bases between. The source of the sample is a study of blood T cell repertoires in COVID-19. Study summary: The United States, Italy and Spain were the sources of the acute and convalescent COVID-19 samples.

The chain links TRBV12-3 or TRBV12-4 to TRBJ1-5; D may be TRBD1 (5 bases). Sequenced material: peripheral blood. The TCR was taken from an older man with acute or convalescent COVID-19. The CDR3 nucleotides are TGTGCCAGCAGCTCGGGACTCAATCAGCCCCAGCATTTT. This sequence encodes CASSSGLNQPQHF.